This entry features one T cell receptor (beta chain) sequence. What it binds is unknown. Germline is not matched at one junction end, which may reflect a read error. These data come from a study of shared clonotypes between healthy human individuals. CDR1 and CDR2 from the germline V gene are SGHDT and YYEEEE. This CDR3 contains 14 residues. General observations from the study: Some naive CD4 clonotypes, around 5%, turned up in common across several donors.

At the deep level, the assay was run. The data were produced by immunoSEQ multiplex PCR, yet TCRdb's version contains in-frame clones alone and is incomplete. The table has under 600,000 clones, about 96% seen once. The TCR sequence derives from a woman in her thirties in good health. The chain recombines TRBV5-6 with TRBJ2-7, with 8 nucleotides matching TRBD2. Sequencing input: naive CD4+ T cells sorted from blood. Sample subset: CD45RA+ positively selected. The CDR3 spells CARSSGPGGYEQYF. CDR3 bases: TGTGCCCGCAGCTCCGGGCCGGGGGGGTACGAGCAGTACTTC.